The 10 T cell receptor beta chains reported below all come from one sample, sequenced in a study of chemoradiotherapy in HPV16-positive cancers. Method: immunoSEQ multiplex PCR; TCRdb's copy keeps in-frame clones and lacks some. Of a few thousand clones in the sample, roughly four fifths were seen once. This specimen consisted of tumor tissue, obtained from a patient who underwent chemoradiotherapy. The receptors stem from a human donor with HPV-associated anogenital cancer.

This clone was found once. The chain is built from TRBV7-6 and TRBJ2-7; perhaps TRBD2 as D (5 bases). V was cut by 0 bases and J by 0 bases, with 9 bases left in between. CDR1 is SGHVS and CDR2 is FNYEAQ in the germline V gene. CDR3 length: 15 amino acids. CDR3 DNA: TGTGCCAGCAGCTTAGCTAGCGATAGCTCCTACGAGCAGTACTTC. Translated: CASSLASDSSYEQYF.

In its sample, this clone is large. This rearrangement joins TRBV9 to TRBJ1-1; D is undetermined. CDR1 and CDR2 from the germline V gene are SGDLS and YYNGEE. V was cut by 0 bases and J by 2 bases, with 14 bases left in between. The CDR3 is 16 residues long. The CDR3 nucleotides read TGTGCCAGCAGCGTAGATGTAGGGCCGGGAAACACTGAAGCTTTCTTT. As protein: CASSVDVGPGNTEAFF.

V gene TRBV7-9 combines with J gene TRBJ2-2; D possibly corresponds to TRBD1 (6 bases). CDR1 SEHNR and CDR2 FQNEAQ come from the germline V gene (reference sequence). The CDR3 extends over 15 amino acids. Trimming pared 5 bases from V and 0 bases from J, leaving 10 bases between. As DNA, the CDR3 is TGTGCCAGCAGCGAGGGACATTCGAACACCGGGGAGCTGTTTTTT. This translates into CASSEGHSNTGELFF.

This clone is a singleton in its sample. The chain has TRBV7-9 and TRBJ2-7; D not certain. This CDR3 has 13 amino acids. Per germline, CDR1 SEHNR and CDR2 FQNEAQ (reference sequence). The V gene lost 3 bases and the J gene lost 3 bases, with 9 bases spanning the gap. The CDR3 DNA reads as TGTGCCAGCAGCTTTAGAGGTAACTACGAGCAGTACTTC. Translating it yields CASSFRGNYEQYF.

This chain uses TRBV9 with TRBJ2-1; D is perhaps TRBD1 (5 bases). With 0 bases removed from V and 0 bases from J, the gap between germline ends came to 16 bases. In germline, CDR1 is SGDLS, CDR2 YYNGEE. The CDR3 sequence is 18 residues long. The CDR3 nucleotides read TGTGCCAGCAGCGTAGGATTCCCGGACACCCGCTCCTACAATGAGCAGTTCTTC. As protein: CASSVGFPDTRSYNEQFF.

The chain uses TRBV19 and TRBJ2-5; no definite D call. The CDR3 covers 13 residues. From germline, CDR1 is LNHDA and CDR2 SQIVND (reference sequence). V lost 3 bases and J 6 bases, leaving 11 bases between the germline ends. This CDR3 reads CASSIGLGKTQYF. CDR3 bases: TGTGCCAGTAGTATCGGTCTGGGGAAGACCCAGTACTTC.

The chain recombines TRBV7-8 with TRBJ2-2; maybe TRBD1 (6 bases). The CDR3 consists of 18 residues. From germline, CDR1 is SGHVS and CDR2 FQNEAQ. The V end lost 5 bases, the J end lost 7 bases, and 26 bases lay between the germline ends. This CDR3 reads CASSHLLTGSLVGGELFF. The CDR3 DNA reads as TGTGCCAGCAGCCACCTTTTAACAGGGTCATTAGTAGGCGGGGAGCTGTTTTTT.

The chain recombines TRBV19 with TRBJ1-3, with D hard to call. Germline CDR1 LNHDA, CDR2 SQIVND (reference sequence). The CDR3 sequence is 13 residues long. V was trimmed by 3 bases and J by 3 bases, leaving 6 bases between them. CDR3 DNA: TGTGCCAGTAGTATTATGAGTGGAAACACCATATATTTT. Translating gives CASSIMSGNTIYF. Full variable domain (missing parts from reference TRBV19 and TRBJ1-3): DGGITQSPKYLFRKEGQNVTLSCEQNLNHDAMYWYRQDPGQGLRLIYYSQIVNDFQKGDIAEGYSVSREKKESFPLTVTSAQKNPTAFYLCASSIMSGNTIYFGEGSWLTVV.

The chain's CDR3 is CAIRDRVDRPQHF. The CDR3 bases are TGTGCCATCAGGGACAGGGTGGATCGGCCCCAGCATTTT. The V call is TRBV10-3, the J call TRBJ1-5, with 8 positions matching TRBD1. Germline CDR1 and CDR2: ENHRY and SYGVKD. V lost 6 bases to trimming and J lost 9 bases; unmatched junction nucleotides: 7. This CDR3 is built from 13 residues.

The chain recombines TRBV7-9 with TRBJ2-1; D is ambiguous. Trimming pared 3 bases from V and 5 bases from J, leaving 5 bases between. This CDR3 has 12 amino acids. The germline CDR1 and CDR2 sequences are SEHNR and FQNEAQ (reference sequence). This chain's CDR3 is CASSFTDNEQFF. In DNA, the CDR3 is TGTGCCAGCAGCTTCACTGACAATGAGCAGTTCTTC.